This TCR beta chain is from a study of blood T cell repertoires in COVID-19. Study as a whole: COVID-19 samples, acute and convalescent, were from the United States, Italy and Spain.

The data were produced by immunoSEQ multiplex PCR, yet TCRdb's version contains in-frame clones alone and is incomplete. The table records about 49,000 clones, under 85% of them present only once. This TCR was recovered from a human donor in a cohort sampled during active COVID-19. Sequencing used peripheral blood.

For the CDR3, the DNA is TGTGCCAGTAGTGAGGACAGGGGGGACAATCAGCCCCAGCATTTT. It codes for CASSEDRGDNQPQHF. The chain couples TRBV19 to TRBJ1-5; 10 nucleotides line up with TRBD1. CDR1 is LNHDA and CDR2 is SQIVND in the germline V gene (reference sequence). This CDR3 spans 15 amino acids. After removal of 5 bases from V and 3 bases from J, the junction contained 4 bases not matched to a gene.